This TCR beta chain emerged from a study of T-cell memory formation after mild COVID-19 (dated by TCRdb to the early 2020s). Broadly, across the study: TCR sequence clusters from the two donors were found to be largely donor specific. In a couple of donors, T-cell clones that expanded and contracted after mild COVID-19 were tracked by sequencing TCRalpha and TCRbeta repertoires over time. The cohort was made up of two young adult volunteers, one female and one male, who were previously healthy. Results and caveats for the whole study, not just this receptor: From day 15 to 85, contracting clones showed balanced CD4/CD8 phenotypes, whereas a second wave of clones that expanded from day 15 to 37 leaned towards CD4+. Contracting CD4+ clones appeared mostly in the CM and EM memory subsets, whereas CD8+ clones were enriched in EMRA. Some responding clones were detected in pre-infection memory, suggesting pre-existing cross-reactive memory T cells joined the SARS-CoV-2 response. The study included only a couple of mild cases, and larger cohorts that include severe cases with pre-infection samples were judged to be necessary. The second-wave clones that peaked on day 37 were not confirmed to be SARS-CoV-2 specific.

PBMCs were isolated by Ficoll-Paque density gradient centrifugation. From the cysteine up to the phenylalanine, the CDR3 has a length of 17 residues. The DNA shown is the 51-base CDR3, in frame from base 1. V is trimmed back by 3 bases and J by 0 bases, and the junction contains 10 bases that no gene match accounts for. The germline V gene provides CDR1 SGHRS and CDR2 YFSETQ. The sequencer listed for this sample is Illumina NovaSeq 6000. TCRalpha and TCRbeta cDNA libraries were constructed by 5'RACE with constant-segment primers, with sample barcodes and unique molecular identifiers being introduced. Trizol reagent was used to extract RNA from every sample. Amplification of the libraries took two PCR steps, and the second step added a second sample barcode plus Illumina TruSeq adapters. Sequencing of libraries was performed on an Illumina NovaSeq with 2 x 150 bp paired-end reads. Per the authors' processing: With migec v1.2.7, reads were demultiplexed and then collapsed into UMI-guided consensus sequences. Using mixcr v2.1.11, the UMI consensuses were aligned to TRA and TRB V and J templates and assembled into clonotypes. A clonotype was counted as expanded or contracted only if both edgeR and NoisET called the change significant, with noise models trained on biological replicates. For edgeR calls, the cutoffs were a false discovery rate-adjusted p below 0.01 and a log2 fold-change threshold of 1. PCA with hierarchical clustering of max-normalized trajectories of the 1000 most abundant clonotypes was used as exploratory dynamics analysis. Separately sequenced CD4+ and CD8+ repertoires were used to assign the CD4 or CD8 phenotype of responding clones. TCRdb passed the public sequencing reads through fastp at Q25 and MiXCR, retaining productive beta sequences. CDR3 protein duplicates are merged, each entry listing the most common genes and DNA. The V and J calls and clone size come from TCRdb's table, not from the authors' own analysis. For this sample there are under 400,000 distinct CDR3 sequences; 21% appear just once. The ten biggest clones cover around 12% of the sample.

About this clonotype itself: Its antigen has not been determined. No per-base quality is available; no much larger clone lies one base away.

Sequencing was carried out using PBMCs or a T cell subset sorted from them (not recorded which). Here the chain combines TRBV5-1 and TRBJ1-1, with 8 bases aligning to TRBD1. This clonotype was sampled from an adult woman who had mild COVID-19 (a few samples of this study predate the infection). The sample titles of this study are shuffled in the database, so cell type and time point are left out; the donor was told from shared clones. The CDR3 has the sequence CASSWVGTGYMNTEAFF. In nucleotides, the sequence is TGCGCCAGCAGCTGGGTCGGGACAGGCTACATGAACACTGAAGCTTTCTTT.